This TCR beta chain was obtained from a study of shared clonotypes between healthy human individuals. The data were produced by immunoSEQ multiplex PCR, yet TCRdb's version contains in-frame clones alone and is incomplete. The sample yields about 1 million clones, about 80% seen once. Trimming took 7 bases from V and 2 from J, leaving 21 bases between them. The CDR3 is 16 residues long. Per germline, CDR1 SNHLY and CDR2 FYNNEI. Sequencing was done on a sample of memory CD4+ T cells sorted from blood. Subset meaning: CD45RA-negative fraction. The chain links TRBV2 to TRBJ2-7; tentatively, D is TRBD1 (6 bases). The TCR was taken from a man aged 18 to 29 in good health. Here the CDR3 reads CASKGQLPSPTYEQYF. The CDR3 DNA reads as TGTGCCAGCAAGGGACAACTTCCCTCCCCTACCTACGAGCAGTACTTC. The full variable domain, with the rest looked up from reference TRBV2 and TRBJ2-7, is EPEVTQTPSHQVTQMGQEVILRCVPISNHLYFYWYRQILGQKVEFLVSFYNNEISEKSEIFDDQFSVERPDGSNFTLKIRSTKLEDSAMYFCASKGQLPSPTYEQYFGPGTRLTVT.